Each of the 10 T cell receptor beta chains below was sequenced from the same sample in a study of blood T cell repertoires in COVID-19. Produced via immunoSEQ multiplex PCR; TCRdb's table is partial and in-frame only. The sample carries about 250,000 clones, 83% recorded once. Source material: peripheral blood. The origin of the receptors is a man older than 75 with acute or convalescent COVID-19.

The chain carries TRBV5-1 and TRBJ2-1; D remains unclear. In germline, CDR1 is SGHRS, CDR2 YFSETQ. The CDR3 runs to 13 residues. Trimming took 4 bases from V and 9 from J, leaving 14 bases between them. The CDR3 DNA follows: TGCGCCAGCAGCCCCACCCCGACGGGTGAGCAGTTCTTC. Translated, it gives CASSPTPTGEQFF.

The chain recombines TRBV28 with TRBJ1-2, with D unresolved. Between the trimmed V and J ends, which lost 5 bases and 1 base, there was a span of 11 bases. Germline V CDR1 and CDR2: MDHEN, SYDVKM. This CDR3 contains 14 residues. DNA for the CDR3: TGTGCCAGCAGTCCACACGCCCTTAACTATGGCTACACCTTC. Protein: CASSPHALNYGYTF.

J is TRBJ2-7 and V is TRBV24-1; 12 positions match TRBD2. CDR3 length equals 16 residues. The germline V gene encodes CDR1 KGHDR and CDR2 SFDVKD. The ends lost 2 bases at V and 5 bases at J; junction bases unmatched: 6. CDR3 amino acids: CATSDSLAGGRDEQYF. In nucleotides, the CDR3 is TGTGCCACCAGTGATTCGCTAGCGGGAGGGCGGGACGAGCAGTACTTC.

The chain carries TRBV27 and TRBJ1-1; TRBD1 might be the D (6 bases). The V and J ends lost 0 bases and 0 bases respectively, with 11 bases between them. Germline CDR1 is MNHEY and CDR2 is SMNVEV (reference sequence). The CDR3 runs to 16 residues. Written as DNA, the CDR3 is TGTGCCAGCAGTTTATCGCAGGGGTTGATGAACACTGAAGCTTTCTTT. It translates to CASSLSQGLMNTEAFF.

J is TRBJ1-6 and V is TRBV7-3; 10 nucleotides agree with TRBD1. With V trimmed by 2 bases and J by 11 bases, 9 bases remained unmatched. Germline CDR1 is SGHTA and CDR2 is FQGTGA. The CDR3 has 16 residues. Here the CDR3 reads CASSLGPTGGSAPLHF. CDR3 nucleotide sequence: TGTGCCAGCAGCTTAGGGCCGACAGGGGGCTCGGCACCCCTCCACTTT.

This clone has more than one count but fewer than ten. The chain combines TRBV5-4 with TRBJ2-1; TRBD2 might be the D (6 bases). V lost 0 bases and J 0 bases, leaving 7 bases between the germline ends. The germline V gene encodes CDR1 SGHNT and CDR2 YYREEE (reference sequence). The CDR3 sequence is 15 residues long. This CDR3 reads CASSLDGSSYNEQFF. DNA of the CDR3: TGTGCCAGCAGCTTGGACGGGAGCTCCTACAATGAGCAGTTCTTC.

This clone was seen more than once but under ten times. The V and J genes are TRBV30 and TRBJ1-2; 7 bases align to TRBD1. The CDR3 sequence is 12 residues long. Trimming at V came to 4 bases and at J to 4 bases, leaving 3 bases not matched to a gene. Germline CDR1 is GTSNPN and CDR2 is SVGIG (reference sequence). The CDR3 loop is CAWMGDSYGYTF. In DNA, the CDR3 is TGTGCCTGGATGGGGGACAGCTATGGCTACACCTTC.

The chain joins TRBV28 to TRBJ2-7, with D perhaps matching TRBD1 (6 bases). This CDR3 comprises 13 residues. The germline CDR1 and CDR2 sequences are MDHEN and SYDVKM. The V gene lost 2 bases and the J gene lost 3 bases, with 8 bases spanning the gap. The CDR3 region has the DNA TGTGCCAGCAGTTTAAGACAGGTCTACGAGCAGTACTTC. Encoded protein: CASSLRQVYEQYF.

This sequence joins TRBV3-1 (or the pseudogene TRBV3-2) and TRBJ2-5, with 9 bases aligning to TRBD2. This CDR3 comprises 11 residues. V lost 3 bases and J lost 14; bases outside the gene matches: 4. The V gene's germline CDR1 is LGHDT and CDR2 YNNKEL (reference sequence). The CDR3 DNA reads as TGTGCCAGCAGCCACGGACTAGCGACCTACTTC. This gives the protein CASSHGLATYF.

The chain links TRBV10-2 to TRBJ2-7; possibly TRBD1 for D (6 bases). The CDR3 totals 17 residues. CDR1 is WSHSY, CDR2 SAAADI, per germline. With 5 bases removed from V and 1 base from J, the gap between germline ends came to 21 bases. In DNA form, the CDR3 reads TGCGCCAGCAGTTCCATGCCCACAGGGAGATTTTCCTACGAGCAGTACTTC. Its protein is CASSSMPTGRFSYEQYF.